Given below is one T cell receptor (beta chain) in context. Specified treatment: randomized to nivolumab then ipilimumab (arm A) or the reverse (arm B). Sorted cells were live CD3+CD8+, lacking CD19 and CD56, from PBMCs. The data originate from a study of sequential checkpoint blockade in melanoma. Study information: Both treatment sequences were followed by maintenance nivolumab.

The assay was immunoSEQ multiplex PCR, and TCRdb's table has in-frame clones only and misses some. Of about 40,000 clones listed, 80% to 90% are singletons. The germline V gene has CDR1 ENHRY and CDR2 SYGVKD. This CDR3 has 15 amino acids. Trimming cost V 2 bases and J 6 bases; bases outside gene matches: 7. This receptor was taken from a human donor with melanoma. Source: CD8+ T cells sorted from blood (inferred from file names), taken from a patient given nivolumab and ipilimumab in sequence. The V call is TRBV10-3, the J call TRBJ1-2; 9 bases are shared with TRBD1. The CDR3 DNA is TGTGCCATCAGTGAGCCAACAGGGGGCGGGAATGGCTACACCTTC. It codes for CAISEPTGGGNGYTF.